This T cell receptor beta chain was recovered during a study of shared clonotypes between healthy human individuals. Into CD45RA+ naive and CD45RA-negative memory subsets, the CD4+ cells were split. Notes on the study in general: The four-donor shared clonotypes exceeded non-shared clonotypes in generation probability, with non-shared ones scoring lower.

Deletions cut 4 bases from V and 6 bases from J, with 13 bases between. The CDR3 sequence is 13 residues long. Germline values: CDR1 KGHSH, CDR2 LQKENI. Replicate PCRs from sorted subsets contained roughly 200 ng DNA, which is approximately 30,000 T cell genomes. Using immunoSEQ multiplex PCR, the repertoire was profiled, and TCRdb retains in-frame clones only, with some absent. The profile shows approximately 2.4 million clones, approximately 95% of them singletons. Comments on this clone: Its antigen is as yet unknown.

The receptor's source is a man younger than 35 in good health. Material: naive CD4+ T cells sorted from blood. As to subset: CD45RA+ positively selected. V usage is TRBV18 and J usage is TRBJ2-7; D is unclear. CDR3 in DNA: TGTGCCAGCTCACTTCCCGGCCCCCTCGAGCAGTACTTC. Translated, it gives CASSLPGPLEQYF.